This is a list of T cell receptor beta chains from one sample in a study of shared clonotypes between healthy human individuals. The table came from immunoSEQ multiplex PCR; TCRdb's copy has only in-frame clones and leaves some out. This table holds approximately 2.5 million clones, over 85% found once. The sample consisted of naive CD4+ T cells from PBMCs. These receptors all stem from a man in his late teens or twenties in good health. Some clones in this sample may be carry-over from other donors' samples. Each CDR3 is given with its conserved first and last residue. The D gene is left open where the match is weak. Clone size is not always given. Where it is, it says once, few, many or a class for expanded clones.

j_gene: TRBJ2-1; v_gene: TRBV5-1; abundance: -; d_gene: TRBD1; CDR3nt: TGCGCCAGCAGCTTCGACAGGGCCTACAATGAGCAGTTCTTC; CDR3aa: CASSFDRAYNEQFF
j_gene: TRBJ1-1; v_gene: TRBV5-1; abundance: -; d_gene: -; CDR3nt: TGCGCCAGCAGCTTGGGGTCAGGGAACACTGAAGCTTTCTTT; CDR3aa: CASSLGSGNTEAFF
j_gene: TRBJ1-5; v_gene: TRBV28; abundance: -; d_gene: -; CDR3nt: TGTGCCAGCAGTTCATTAAGCAATCAGCCCCAGCATTTT; CDR3aa: CASSSLSNQPQHF
j_gene: TRBJ1-2; v_gene: TRBV6-6; abundance: -; d_gene: -; CDR3nt: TGTGCCAGCAGTGCTAGTGGTGTACCTGGCTACACCTTC; CDR3aa: CASSASGVPGYTF
j_gene: TRBJ1-1; v_gene: TRBV5-8; abundance: once; d_gene: -; CDR3nt: TGTGCCAGCAGCTTGGCCCGAGGGGCTAGTGAAGCTTTCTTT; CDR3aa: CASSLARGASEAFF
j_gene: TRBJ2-3; v_gene: TRBV12-5; abundance: -; d_gene: -; CDR3nt: TGTGCTAGTGGTTTTCCCCCCCTCAGTGACAAGCAGTATTTT; CDR3aa: CASGFPPLSDKQYF
j_gene: TRBJ2-7; v_gene: TRBV5-1; abundance: -; d_gene: TRBD1; CDR3nt: TGCGCCAGCAGCTCACCGGGACAGGGGGCCTACGAGCAGTACTTC; CDR3aa: CASSSPGQGAYEQYF
j_gene: TRBJ2-2; v_gene: TRBV27; abundance: -; d_gene: -; CDR3nt: TGTGCCAGCAGTTTCGGCAGGTTCTTGACCGGGGAGCTGTTTTTT; CDR3aa: CASSFGRFLTGELFF
j_gene: TRBJ2-2; v_gene: TRBV28; abundance: -; d_gene: -; CDR3nt: TGTGCCAGCAGTTTAGGGACTCTCAACACCGGGGAGCTGTTTTTT; CDR3aa: CASSLGTLNTGELFF
j_gene: TRBJ2-1; v_gene: TRBV20-1; abundance: -; d_gene: -; CDR3nt: TGCAGTGCTAACAACAATGAGCAGTTCTTC; CDR3aa: CSANNNEQFF
j_gene: TRBJ2-1; v_gene: TRBV6-6; abundance: -; d_gene: -; CDR3nt: TGTGCCAGCAGCAAGTGGGGGAGCTCCTACAATGAGCAGTTCTTC; CDR3aa: CASSKWGSSYNEQFF
j_gene: TRBJ1-5; v_gene: TRBV7-9; abundance: -; d_gene: -; CDR3nt: TGTGCCAGCGGCAGGGGCGGCAATCAGCCCCAGCATTTT; CDR3aa: CASGRGGNQPQHF
j_gene: TRBJ2-2; v_gene: TRBV11-3; abundance: once; d_gene: TRBD2; CDR3nt: TGTGCCAGCAGCTCCGGACGGGGGGCGAACACCGGGGAGCTGTTTTTT; CDR3aa: CASSSGRGANTGELFF
j_gene: TRBJ2-3; v_gene: TRBV6-1; abundance: -; d_gene: -; CDR3nt: TGTGCCACCGCGACTAGTCAGTCAACAGATACGCAGTATTTT; CDR3aa: CATATSQSTDTQYF
j_gene: TRBJ2-7; v_gene: TRBV6-6; abundance: once; d_gene: TRBD1; CDR3nt: TGTGCCAGCAGTTACTCACCCGTGACAGGGGTAGACGAGCAGTACTTC; CDR3aa: CASSYSPVTGVDEQYF
j_gene: TRBJ2-2; v_gene: TRBV19; abundance: -; d_gene: -; CDR3nt: TGTGCCAGTATGACGCGGACCGGGGAGCTGTTTTTT; CDR3aa: CASMTRTGELFF
j_gene: TRBJ2-3; v_gene: TRBV5-1; abundance: -; d_gene: -; CDR3nt: TGCGCCAGCAGCTTGGAGGGCAGCGCAGATACGCAGTATTTT; CDR3aa: CASSLEGSADTQYF
j_gene: TRBJ2-2; v_gene: TRBV29-1; abundance: -; d_gene: TRBD1; CDR3nt: TGCAGCGTTTTCGGACAGGGGAGGACCGGGGAGCTGTTTTTT; CDR3aa: CSVFGQGRTGELFF
j_gene: TRBJ2-2; v_gene: TRBV2; abundance: -; d_gene: -; CDR3nt: TGTGCCAGCAGTGCGTCACGGGACACCGGGGAGCTGTTTTTT; CDR3aa: CASSASRDTGELFF
j_gene: TRBJ1-1; v_gene: TRBV5-4; abundance: once; d_gene: -; CDR3nt: TGTGCCAGCAGCCACGACAGATCTACTGAAGCTTTCTTT; CDR3aa: CASSHDRSTEAFF
j_gene: TRBJ2-7; v_gene: TRBV29-1; abundance: -; d_gene: TRBD2; CDR3nt: TGCAGCGCCAACGCGGGAGGGGGCATCCACGAGCAGTACTTC; CDR3aa: CSANAGGGIHEQYF
j_gene: TRBJ2-5; v_gene: TRBV11-3; abundance: -; d_gene: -; CDR3nt: TGTGCCAGCAGCACCAATTACGGTGAGACCCAGTACTTC; CDR3aa: CASSTNYGETQYF
j_gene: TRBJ1-1; v_gene: TRBV10-3; abundance: -; d_gene: TRBD1; CDR3nt: TGTGCCATCAGTGAGAGGACAGGGGAGGTCACTGAAGCTTTCTTT; CDR3aa: CAISERTGEVTEAFF
j_gene: TRBJ2-7; v_gene: TRBV28; abundance: once; d_gene: TRBD1; CDR3nt: TGTGCCAGCAGTCACACCGGGACAGGCTCCTACGAGCAGTACTTC; CDR3aa: CASSHTGTGSYEQYF
j_gene: TRBJ1-4; v_gene: TRBV29-1; abundance: -; d_gene: -; CDR3nt: TGCAGCGGGAACTTTAATGAAAAACTGTTTTTT; CDR3aa: CSGNFNEKLFF
j_gene: TRBJ2-4; v_gene: TRBV27; abundance: -; d_gene: TRBD1; CDR3nt: TGTGCCAGCAGTAAACAGGGGAATCGGGACATTCAGTACTTC; CDR3aa: CASSKQGNRDIQYF
j_gene: TRBJ2-3; v_gene: TRBV9; abundance: -; d_gene: TRBD1; CDR3nt: TGTGCCAGCAGCGTAGTAGGACAGGGGGGGACAGATACGCAGTATTTT; CDR3aa: CASSVVGQGGTDTQYF
j_gene: TRBJ2-3; v_gene: TRBV30; abundance: once; d_gene: TRBD2; CDR3nt: TGTGCCTGGAGTCCACGGACTAGCGGGAGGGCCCGGGTCACAGATACGCAGTATTTT; CDR3aa: CAWSPRTSGRARVTDTQYF
j_gene: TRBJ2-7; v_gene: TRBV2; abundance: -; d_gene: TRBD2; CDR3nt: TGTGCCAGCAGGCCGACTAGCGGGGCCTACGAGCAGTACTTC; CDR3aa: CASRPTSGAYEQYF
j_gene: TRBJ2-7; v_gene: TRBV5-4; abundance: -; d_gene: TRBD2; CDR3nt: TGTGCCAGCAGCTTGGTACTAGCGGGAGAATACGAGCAGTACTTC; CDR3aa: CASSLVLAGEYEQYF
j_gene: TRBJ2-3; v_gene: TRBV5-5; abundance: -; d_gene: -; CDR3nt: TGTGCCAGCAGCTTGAGGTCAGATACGCAGTATTTT; CDR3aa: CASSLRSDTQYF
j_gene: TRBJ1-3; v_gene: TRBV4-2; abundance: -; d_gene: -; CDR3nt: TGTGCCAGCAGCCAAGATCTGCGCAATTCTGGAAACACCATATATTTT; CDR3aa: CASSQDLRNSGNTIYF
j_gene: TRBJ2-1; v_gene: TRBV9; abundance: -; d_gene: TRBD2; CDR3nt: TGTGCCAGCAGTGCTCCTAGCGGGAGGGTACTTGAGCAGTTCTTC; CDR3aa: CASSAPSGRVLEQFF
j_gene: TRBJ1-2; v_gene: TRBV9; abundance: -; d_gene: -; CDR3nt: TGTGCCAGCAGCACAGGACATAACTATGGCTACACCTTC; CDR3aa: CASSTGHNYGYTF
j_gene: TRBJ1-1; v_gene: TRBV4-2; abundance: -; d_gene: TRBD1; CDR3nt: TGTGCCAGCAGCCGAGGGGACAGGTACGATGACGAAGCTTTCTTT; CDR3aa: CASSRGDRYDDEAFF
j_gene: TRBJ1-2; v_gene: TRBV19; abundance: -; d_gene: TRBD1; CDR3nt: TGTGCCAGTAGTGCCTTACCGGGGGACAGGGGAATTGGCTACACCTTC; CDR3aa: CASSALPGDRGIGYTF
j_gene: TRBJ1-1; v_gene: TRBV19; abundance: -; d_gene: TRBD1; CDR3nt: TGTGCCAGTAGTCAACAGGGGACGAACACTGAAGCTTTCTTT; CDR3aa: CASSQQGTNTEAFF
j_gene: TRBJ2-1; v_gene: TRBV30; abundance: -; d_gene: -; CDR3nt: TGTGCCTGTAACTCTGGGGGCTTCTCCTACAATGAGCAGTTCTTC; CDR3aa: CACNSGGFSYNEQFF
j_gene: TRBJ2-7; v_gene: TRBV6-5; abundance: -; d_gene: TRBD1; CDR3nt: TGTGCCAGCAGTTATTCTCACAGGGGGCTTTACGAGCAGTACTTC; CDR3aa: CASSYSHRGLYEQYF
j_gene: TRBJ2-3; v_gene: TRBV6-1; abundance: once; d_gene: TRBD1; CDR3nt: TGTGCCAGCAGTGGAGGACAGGGATACACAGATACGCAGTATTTT; CDR3aa: CASSGGQGYTDTQYF
j_gene: TRBJ2-4; v_gene: TRBV5-1; abundance: -; d_gene: -; CDR3nt: TGCGCCAGCAGCTTGGACCGTCAGGACCATATTCAGTACTTC; CDR3aa: CASSLDRQDHIQYF
j_gene: TRBJ2-1; v_gene: TRBV7-8; abundance: -; d_gene: -; CDR3nt: TGTGCCAGCAGCCCGCGAGGAGCCTACAATGAGCAGTTCTTC; CDR3aa: CASSPRGAYNEQFF
j_gene: TRBJ1-6; v_gene: TRBV29-1; abundance: -; d_gene: -; CDR3nt: TGCAGCGTTCGGGTCGTAGCAAGCTCACCCCTCCACTTT; CDR3aa: CSVRVVASSPLHF
j_gene: TRBJ2-1; v_gene: TRBV29-1; abundance: once; d_gene: -; CDR3nt: TGCAGCGTTGGGGGGCAATCTCTCAATGAGCAGTTCTTC; CDR3aa: CSVGGQSLNEQFF
j_gene: TRBJ2-3; v_gene: TRBV7-2; abundance: -; d_gene: TRBD2; CDR3nt: TGTGCCAGCAGCCGCCTCGGACTAGCGGAAGATACGCAGTATTTT; CDR3aa: CASSRLGLAEDTQYF
j_gene: TRBJ2-1; v_gene: TRBV6-5; abundance: -; d_gene: -; CDR3nt: TGTGCCAGCAGAGAGACTAGTGTCTCCAACAATGAGCAGTTCTTC; CDR3aa: CASRETSVSNNEQFF
j_gene: TRBJ2-5; v_gene: TRBV5-1; abundance: -; d_gene: TRBD2; CDR3nt: TGCGCCAGCAGCCAACTAGCGGGAGCGGGAGAGACCCAGTACTTC; CDR3aa: CASSQLAGAGETQYF
j_gene: TRBJ2-2; v_gene: TRBV10-3; abundance: -; d_gene: -; CDR3nt: TGTGCCATCAGTGAGTACGGGACGAACACCGGGGAGCTGTTTTTT; CDR3aa: CAISEYGTNTGELFF
j_gene: TRBJ2-1; v_gene: TRBV12-5; abundance: once; d_gene: TRBD1; CDR3nt: TGTGCTAGTGGTCCGGGACAGGGCCTCGATGAGCAGTTCTTC; CDR3aa: CASGPGQGLDEQFF
j_gene: TRBJ1-5; v_gene: TRBV9; abundance: -; d_gene: -; CDR3nt: TGTGCCAGCAGCGTAACGGACGGTAGCAATCAGCCCCAGCATTTT; CDR3aa: CASSVTDGSNQPQHF
j_gene: TRBJ2-7; v_gene: TRBV4-1; abundance: -; d_gene: -; CDR3nt: TGCGCCAGCAGCCAACGCGACTTCACCTACGAGCAGTACTTC; CDR3aa: CASSQRDFTYEQYF
j_gene: TRBJ2-7; v_gene: TRBV18; abundance: -; d_gene: TRBD1; CDR3nt: TGTGCCAGCTCCCCCCGGGACAGCTACGAGCAGTACTTC; CDR3aa: CASSPRDSYEQYF
j_gene: TRBJ1-5; v_gene: TRBV7-6; abundance: -; d_gene: -; CDR3nt: TGTGCCAGCAGCCCGTCAGGGACGAATCAGCCCCAGCATTTT; CDR3aa: CASSPSGTNQPQHF
j_gene: TRBJ1-1; v_gene: TRBV29-1; abundance: -; d_gene: -; CDR3nt: TGCAGCGTCGAACGTGTATTGTTGAACACTGAAGCTTTCTTT; CDR3aa: CSVERVLLNTEAFF
j_gene: TRBJ1-2; v_gene: TRBV30; abundance: -; d_gene: TRBD1; CDR3nt: TGTGCCTGGAGCCTACCAGACAGGGGCTATGGCTACACCTTC; CDR3aa: CAWSLPDRGYGYTF
j_gene: TRBJ2-7; v_gene: TRBV18; abundance: -; d_gene: -; CDR3nt: TGTGCCAGCTCACCTCAGGGCTCCTACGAGCAGTACTTC; CDR3aa: CASSPQGSYEQYF
j_gene: TRBJ2-1; v_gene: TRBV5-1; abundance: once; d_gene: TRBD2; CDR3nt: TGCGCCAGCAGCTTGGTGGGGACTAGCTCCGGCAGCTCCTACAATGAGCAGTTCTTC; CDR3aa: CASSLVGTSSGSSYNEQFF
j_gene: TRBJ2-1; v_gene: TRBV7-9; abundance: -; d_gene: TRBD2; CDR3nt: TGTGCCAGCAGCCGGACTAGCGGGGTGAATGAGCAGTTCTTC; CDR3aa: CASSRTSGVNEQFF
j_gene: TRBJ2-5; v_gene: TRBV5-1; abundance: -; d_gene: TRBD2; CDR3nt: TGCGCCAGCAGCGGGAGGATAGCGGGAGTCATCGAGACCCAGTACTTC; CDR3aa: CASSGRIAGVIETQYF